The 23 T cell receptor beta chains below were found in one sample sequenced in a study of Ad26.COV2.S vaccination and SARS-CoV-2 variants. Produced via immunoSEQ multiplex PCR; TCRdb's table is partial and in-frame only. Among about 430,000 clones listed, more than 80% were seen once. Treatment denoted: over 15 received Ad26.COV2.S at low or high dose, single or two shots; several received placebo; per-sample allocation not given. Day 63 after the first vaccine or placebo injection was the time point for sampling. This specimen was peripheral blood, taken in a trial of Ad26.COV2.S vaccine versus placebo. Receptor source: a person aged 18-60 years who received the Ad26.COV2.S COVID-19 vaccine or a placebo.

This clone was observed a single time. This rearrangement joins TRBV7-9 to TRBJ2-1; 8 bases are a match to TRBD2. Per the germline V gene, CDR1 is SEHNR and CDR2 is FQNEAQ (reference sequence). V trimming: 2 bases; J trimming: 3 bases; junction bases outside the gene matches: 9. The CDR3 is 17 amino acids. The chain's CDR3 is CASSLTPRGRYYNEQFF. CDR3 in DNA: TGTGCCAGCAGCTTAACTCCGCGCGGGAGGTACTACAATGAGCAGTTCTTC.

The V call is TRBV7-6, the J call TRBJ1-5; the D is unclear. This CDR3 spans 15 amino acids. Germline CDR1 SGHVS, CDR2 FNYEAQ. Between the trimmed V and J ends, which lost 5 bases and 3 bases, there was a span of 14 bases. The CDR3 DNA reads TGTGCCAGCAGCCCCCTTCCAGGAGACAATCAGCCCCAGCATTTT. It is translated as CASSPLPGDNQPQHF.

The chain combines TRBV28 with TRBJ1-1; D unclear. CDR3 length: 10 residues. Trimming pared 3 bases from V and 7 bases from J, leaving 3 bases between. Germline CDR1 reads MDHEN; CDR2 reads SYDVKM. The CDR3 loop is CASSFHEAFF. DNA of the CDR3: TGTGCCAGCAGTTTCCATGAAGCTTTCTTT.

V is TRBV2 and J is TRBJ1-3, with D maybe TRBD1 (6 bases). From germline, CDR1 is SNHLY and CDR2 FYNNEI. V lost 5 bases to trimming and J lost 2 bases, with 10 bases between them. The length of the CDR3 is 14 residues. In DNA form, the CDR3 reads TGTGCCAGCAGTCCGGACAGAACTGGAAACACCATATATTTT. Encoded protein: CASSPDRTGNTIYF.

This sequence joins TRBV5-6 and TRBJ2-7; the match to TRBD2 covers 8 bases. V lost 3 bases, J lost 6 bases, and 8 bases stayed unmatched. Germline V lookup: CDR1 SGHDT, CDR2 YYEEEE. This CDR3 contains 14 residues. In nucleotides, the CDR3 is TGTGCCAGCAGCTCTCGGGAGGGGATAATCGAGCAGTACTTC. This sequence encodes CASSSREGIIEQYF.

The chain carries TRBV5-6 and TRBJ2-2; 8 positions agree with TRBD1. In germline, CDR1 is SGHDT, CDR2 YYEEEE. The V segment lost 2 bases and the J segment 2 bases; nucleotides outside the gene matches: 5. The CDR3 loop spans 16 amino acids. CDR3 bases: TGTGCCAGCAGCTTTCTGGCAGGGGGCAACACCGGGGAGCTGTTTTTT. The encoded protein is CASSFLAGGNTGELFF.

The chain uses TRBV27 and TRBJ2-7; D is undetermined. Trimming left V 10 bases short and J 5 bases short, with 27 bases between. The CDR3 extends over 16 amino acids. Germline CDR1 reads MNHEY; CDR2 reads SMNVEV (reference sequence). CDR3: CATAAPFPKGPHEQYF. CDR3 sequence (DNA): TGTGCCACAGCAGCCCCTTTCCCTAAAGGGCCCCACGAGCAGTACTTC.

In its sample, this clone was seen once. The sample carries other DNA sequences with the same CDR3. This CDR3 is CASSLSGTEAFF. The CDR3 DNA sequence: TGTGCCAGCAGTTTATCAGGCACTGAAGCTTTCTTT. V and J are TRBV28 and TRBJ1-1; no clear D. V was pared by 1 base and J by 4 bases, with 4 bases between. CDR3 length: 12 residues. Germline V gene sequence: CDR1 MDHEN, CDR2 SYDVKM.

The chain uses TRBV4-1 and TRBJ2-1; 8 bases match TRBD2. Germline-derived CDR1 and CDR2 are MGHRA and YSYEKL. This CDR3 is built from 17 residues. The trim removed 4 bases at V and 5 bases at J, leaving 13 bases unmatched. For the CDR3, the DNA is TGCGCCAGCAGCCGAGTCAAGGGCCTAGCGGGTAACAATGAGCAGTTCTTC. It is translated as CASSRVKGLAGNNEQFF.

The rearrangement links TRBV7-2 to TRBJ2-5, with a possible D match to TRBD1 (8 bases). The V end was cut by 3 bases, the J end by 4 bases, with 15 bases between. Germline V CDR1 and CDR2: SGHTA, FQGNSA. This CDR3 has 15 residues. The CDR3: CASSFLTGGGETQYF. The CDR3 DNA sequence: TGTGCCAGCAGCTTTTTAACAGGGGGGGGAGAGACCCAGTACTTC.

This clone came up once. The chain joins TRBV6-6 to TRBJ2-7; TRBD2 is a possible D gene (6 bases). V shed 0 bases and J shed 0 bases, with 12 bases lying between them. CDR1 is MNHNY and CDR2 is SVGAGI in the germline V gene (reference sequence). The CDR3 extends over 16 amino acids. The CDR3 loop reads CASSYSFRESSYEQYF. For the CDR3, the DNA is TGTGCCAGCAGTTACTCTTTCCGGGAGAGCTCCTACGAGCAGTACTTC.

This clone has only one observation. The chain employs TRBV20-1 and TRBJ1-4; D uncertain. There are 11 residues in the CDR3. V gave up 3 bases and J gave up 11 bases, with 10 bases separating them. Germline V lookup: CDR1 DFQATT, CDR2 SNEGSKA (reference sequence). CDR3 region: CSASSAGKLFF. The CDR3 DNA reads TGCAGTGCTAGTTCGGCGGGGAAACTGTTTTTT.

The chain uses TRBV6-5 and TRBJ1-1, with 8 positions matching TRBD1. The CDR3 spans 14 residues. The germline gives CDR1 MNHEY, CDR2 SVGAGI. With V trimmed by 5 bases and J by 1 base, 3 bases remained unmatched. The CDR3 bases are TGTGCCAGCAGTACGGGACAGGAGAACACTGAAGCTTTCTTT. Its protein is CASSTGQENTEAFF.

This clone was observed a single time. This rearrangement joins TRBV7-9 to TRBJ1-1; D is perhaps TRBD1 (5 bases). This CDR3 contains 14 residues. V shed 5 bases and J shed 6 bases, with 16 bases lying between them. The germline V gene encodes CDR1 SEHNR and CDR2 FQNEAQ (reference sequence). CDR3 coding DNA: TGTGCCAGCAGCACTCAGGGACGGGGCCCTGAAGCTTTCTTT. The encoded protein is CASSTQGRGPEAFF.

The J gene is TRBJ2-2, the V gene TRBV6-5, with D perhaps TRBD1 (6 bases). Germline V lookup: CDR1 MNHEY, CDR2 SVGAGI. V gave up 7 bases and J gave up 1 base, with 10 bases separating them. The CDR3 runs 14 residues. The CDR3 DNA follows: TGTGCCAGCAATGGACAGAAGAACACCGGGGAGCTGTTTTTT. Its protein is CASNGQKNTGELFF.

The chain combines TRBV10-1 with TRBJ1-4; D is perhaps TRBD1 (5 bases). Between the trimmed V and J ends, which lost 3 bases and 4 bases, there was a span of 9 bases. Germline-derived CDR1 and CDR2 are WNHNN and SYGVQD (reference sequence). CDR3 length: 14 residues. This chain's CDR3 is CASSDGGINEKLFF. The CDR3 coding sequence is TGCGCCAGCAGTGATGGGGGGATTAATGAAAAACTGTTTTTT.

The chain carries TRBV4-3 and TRBJ2-2; D is uncertain. The germline CDR1 and CDR2 sequences are LGHNA and YSLEER. The CDR3 is 15 residues long. Trimming took off 0 bases at V and 4 bases at J, with 9 bases between the two ends. This CDR3 reads CASSQDYGSTGELFF. In DNA form, the CDR3 reads TGCGCCAGCAGCCAAGATTACGGCAGCACCGGGGAGCTGTTTTTT.

V is TRBV9 and J is TRBJ1-6; D ambiguous. This CDR3 has 13 amino acids. Germline V gives CDR1 SGDLS, CDR2 YYNGEE. Trimming cost V 0 bases and J 10 bases, with 8 bases left between them. The CDR3 nucleotides are TGTGCCAGCAGCGTAGCTACGACATCACCCCTCCACTTT. Encoded protein: CASSVATTSPLHF.

The chain recombines TRBV5-1 with TRBJ1-1, with TRBD1 matching 9 bases. CDR1 and CDR2 (germline): SGHRS, YFSETQ. The CDR3 has 15 amino acids. J lost 4 bases, V lost 1 base, and 5 bases had no gene match. CDR3 DNA sequence: TGCGCCAGCAGCTTGTTCCGGGACAGGGCCACTGAAGCTTTCTTT. It yields the protein CASSLFRDRATEAFF.

This clone was picked up one time. V usage is TRBV2 and J usage is TRBJ2-3; 12 bases map to TRBD2. From germline, CDR1 is SNHLY and CDR2 FYNNEI. The CDR3 is 18 residues long. J lost 0 bases, V lost 6 bases, and 10 bases had no gene match. CDR3 residues: CASSVTSGRITSTDTQYF. For the CDR3, the DNA is TGTGCCAGCAGCGTGACTAGCGGGAGAATCACTAGCACAGATACGCAGTATTTT.

This clone was observed a handful of times. One end of the junction fails to match germline, which may point to a read error. This chain uses TRBV6-5 with TRBJ1-5; D remains ambiguous. The germline CDR1 and CDR2 sequences are MNHEY and SVGAGI. The CDR3 is 13 amino acids. CDR3 region: CASSYNSDQPQHF. The CDR3 DNA follows: TGTGCCAGCAGTTATAATAGCGATCAGCCCCAGCATTTT.

This chain uses TRBV29-1 with TRBJ2-6; D uncertain. Germline CDR1 is SQVTM and CDR2 is ANQGSEA. The V and J ends lost 6 bases and 1 base respectively, with 10 bases between them. This CDR3 has 14 residues. The CDR3 region is CSVLAFSGANVLTF. The CDR3 DNA sequence: TGCAGCGTCTTAGCCTTTTCTGGGGCCAACGTCCTGACTTTC. Full variable domain (missing parts from reference TRBV29-1 and TRBJ2-6): SAVISQKPSRDICQRGTSLTIQCQVDSQVTMMFWYRQQPGQSLTLIATANQGSEATYESGFVIDKFPISRPNLTFSTLTVSNMSPEDSSIYLCSVLAFSGANVLTFGAGSRLTVL.

The rearrangement links TRBV5-5 to TRBJ2-2; D gene unclear. The germline CDR1 and CDR2 sequences are SGHKS and YYEKEE (reference sequence). Trimming left V 4 bases short and J 7 bases short, with 17 bases between. The CDR3 consists of 15 residues. The CDR3 DNA follows: TGTGCCAGCAGCACCAACTACAATACGGGCGGGGAGCTGTTTTTT. Amino acid sequence: CASSTNYNTGGELFF.